The next 32 T cell receptor beta chains were all read from a single sample in a study of cytomegalovirus exposure and HLA in healthy donors. The PCR ran on 60 Vbeta and 13 Jbeta primers. Only in-frame clones appear in the TCRdb table, and some are missing; sequencing was by immunoSEQ multiplex PCR. Of 250,000 to 350,000 clones in the sample, 70% to 90% are singletons; the top ten hold roughly 4%. Sample: PBMCs. The receptors originated from a man aged 40-49 years in good health and CMV-seropositive.

The chain has TRBV27 and TRBJ2-7, with a tentative D call TRBD1 (5 bases). Germline V gives CDR1 MNHEY, CDR2 SMNVEV (reference sequence). The CDR3 consists of 13 residues. V gave up 7 bases and J gave up 3 bases, with 13 bases separating them. CDR3 in DNA: TGTGCCAGCAACAATGGCCAGGGCTACGAGCAGTACTTC. It specifies CASNNGQGYEQYF.

The V call is TRBV4-1, the J call TRBJ2-1; weak D call: TRBD2 (6 bases). The germline V gene has CDR1 MGHRA and CDR2 YSYEKL. There are 17 residues in the CDR3. The V end was cut by 0 bases, the J end by 4 bases, with 16 bases between. The CDR3 is CASSQDLAGFLYNEQFF. CDR3 DNA sequence: TGCGCCAGCAGCCAAGATTTGGCGGGATTCCTTTACAATGAGCAGTTCTTC.

The chain couples TRBV28 to TRBJ1-1, with no clear D. CDR1 is MDHEN, CDR2 SYDVKM, per germline. The CDR3 has 14 amino acids. V lost 5 bases, J lost 1 base, and 11 bases lay in between. CDR3 sequence: CASSPSLGNTEAFF. The CDR3 nucleotides are TGTGCCAGCAGTCCTAGTCTGGGGAACACTGAAGCTTTCTTT. The whole variable domain, remainder taken from reference TRBV28 and TRBJ1-1, is DVKVTQSSRYLVKRTGEKVFLECVQDMDHENMFWYRQDPGLGLRLIYFSYDVKMKEKGDIPEGYSVSREKKERFSLILESASTNQTSMYLCASSPSLGNTEAFFGQGTRLTVV.

This clone was recorded only once. The rearrangement uses TRBV7-9 and TRBJ1-6; 10 positions agree with TRBD1. The CDR3 spans 14 residues. Germline V gene lookup returns CDR1 SEHNR and CDR2 FQNEAQ (reference sequence). With V trimmed by 2 bases and J by 10 bases, 2 bases remained unmatched. CDR3 protein: CASSLRDRGSPLHF. The CDR3 nucleotides read TGTGCCAGCAGCTTACGGGACAGGGGATCACCCCTCCACTTT.

V and J are TRBV7-3 and TRBJ2-1; TRBD2 matches at 11 bases. The CDR3 has 16 amino acids. V lost 5 bases, J lost 6 bases, and 9 bases stayed unmatched. The germline gives CDR1 SGHTA, CDR2 FQGTGA. The DNA of the CDR3 is TGTGCCAGCAGCCCCAGACTAGCGGGACCCCTCAATGAGCAGTTCTTC. This encodes CASSPRLAGPLNEQFF.

For this clone: Different DNA sequences within this sample yield the same CDR3. The chain combines TRBV5-1 with TRBJ2-2, with 12 nucleotides matching TRBD2. The J segment lost 4 bases and the V segment lost 4 bases, leaving 2 bases of the junction unmatched. The CDR3 consists of 15 residues. Germline V gene lookup returns CDR1 SGHRS and CDR2 YFSETQ. Written as DNA, the CDR3 is TGCGCCAGCAGCCTACTAGCGGGGGGCACCGGGGAGCTGTTTTTT. This translates into CASSLLAGGTGELFF.

The chain uses TRBV15 and TRBJ2-7; a possible D gene is TRBD2 (6 bases). Trimming removed 0 bases at V and 3 bases at J, with 9 bases between. Per germline, CDR1 LNHNV and CDR2 YYDKDF (reference sequence). The CDR3 contains 14 residues. CDR3 residues: CATSRDSGDYEQYF. The CDR3 DNA is TGTGCCACCAGCAGAGATAGCGGAGACTACGAGCAGTACTTC.

As for this clone: The same CDR3 also results from other DNA sequences found in this sample. V is TRBV18 and J is TRBJ1-1, with a possible D match to TRBD1 (6 bases). Trimming removed 3 bases at V and 1 base at J, with 6 bases between. Germline V gives CDR1 KGHSH, CDR2 LQKENI. The CDR3 is 13 amino acids. The CDR3 coding sequence is TGTGCCAGCTCACCGGGACAGAACACTGAAGCTTTCTTT. Translation: CASSPGQNTEAFF.

The rearrangement uses TRBV29-1 and TRBJ2-2, with TRBD1 matching 10 bases. V shed 7 bases, J shed 4 bases, and the junction held 3 bases outside the gene matches. CDR3 length equals 13 residues. Per the germline V gene, CDR1 is SQVTM and CDR2 is ANQGSEA. This CDR3 reads CSARTGGTGELFF. CDR3 nucleotides: TGCAGCGCCAGGACAGGGGGCACCGGGGAGCTGTTTTTT.

The chain joins TRBV18 to TRBJ2-5, with D tentatively TRBD2 (6 bases). Trimming left V 1 base short and J 5 bases short, with 11 bases between. Germline CDR1 reads KGHSH; CDR2 reads LQKENI. The CDR3 is 14 amino acids. Here the CDR3 DNA reads TGTGCCAGCTCACCACAGGGGAGGTTGGAGACCCAGTACTTC. Its translation: CASSPQGRLETQYF.

The genes are TRBV11-3 and TRBJ2-3; TRBD2 is a possible D gene (6 bases). The germline V gene encodes CDR1 SGHNT and CDR2 YENEEA. The length of the CDR3 is 14 residues. The V end lost 3 bases, the J end lost 5 bases, and 12 bases lay between the germline ends. CDR3 in DNA: TGTGCCAGCAGCTTGGAGGGATTTGGAGATACGCAGTATTTT. As protein: CASSLEGFGDTQYF.

The chain is built from TRBV15 and TRBJ2-3, with D tentatively TRBD2 (5 bases). CDR3 length: 15 residues. The V and J ends lost 6 bases and 2 bases respectively, with 15 bases between them. The germline V gene has CDR1 LNHNV and CDR2 YYDKDF (reference sequence). The CDR3 protein is CATRVPGSPTDTQYF. CDR3 DNA sequence: TGTGCCACCAGGGTTCCGGGGAGTCCCACAGATACGCAGTATTTT.

About this clone: One end of the junction does not line up with germline, which may come from a read error. The chain is built from TRBV5-1 and TRBJ2-7, with 9 bases fitting TRBD2. The CDR3 spans 15 residues. From germline, CDR1 is SGHRS and CDR2 YFSETQ. CDR3 in amino acids: CASSLGSGRIYEQCF. The CDR3 coding sequence is TGCGCCAGCAGCTTGGGCAGCGGGAGGATCTACGAGCAGTGCTTC.

V gene TRBV15 combines with J gene TRBJ1-5; TRBD1 is a possible D gene (5 bases). Trimming removed 1 base from V and 2 bases from J, with 12 bases in between. The CDR3 loop spans 16 amino acids. The germline V gene encodes CDR1 LNHNV and CDR2 YYDKDF (reference sequence). The CDR3 DNA sequence: TGTGCCACCAGCAGAGTGGCTCAGGGTGGCAATCAGCCCCAGCATTTT. Translating gives CATSRVAQGGNQPQHF.

The chain has TRBV10-1 and TRBJ2-7; TRBD1 matches at 7 bases. After removal of 2 bases from V and 5 bases from J, the junction contained 9 bases not matched to a gene. Looked up from germline, CDR1 is WNHNN and CDR2 is SYGVQD (reference sequence). The CDR3 is made up of 15 amino acids. The CDR3 bases are TGCGCCAGCAGTGAGGGGTCAGGGGGTTTCAACGAGCAGTACTTC. Amino acids: CASSEGSGGFNEQYF.

The chain recombines TRBV7-2 with TRBJ2-4; 7 bases are shared with TRBD1. Trimming cost V 5 bases and J 0 bases; bases outside gene matches: 10. Germline V gene data show CDR1 as SGHTA and CDR2 as FQGNSA. The CDR3 runs to 17 residues. The CDR3 DNA sequence: TGTGCCAGCAGCATCAGACAGGGCGTACTAGCCAAAAACATTCAGTACTTC. Amino acids: CASSIRQGVLAKNIQYF.

This sequence joins TRBV2 and TRBJ2-5; TRBD2 matches 11 bases. The CDR3 has 13 residues. Per germline, CDR1 SNHLY and CDR2 FYNNEI. V lost 5 bases, J lost 4 bases, and 0 bases stayed unmatched. The CDR3 region has the DNA TGTGCCAGCAGTACTAGCGGGAGAGAGACCCAGTACTTC. Translating it yields CASSTSGRETQYF.

The V gene is TRBV19, the J gene TRBJ2-3; D call uncertain. Germline V gene lookup returns CDR1 LNHDA and CDR2 SQIVND (reference sequence). The V and J ends lost 1 base and 4 bases respectively, with 6 bases between them. This CDR3 spans 13 amino acids. As DNA, the CDR3 is TGTGCCAGTAGTATAGGGGCGTCAGATACGCAGTATTTT. It encodes CASSIGASDTQYF.

The chain combines TRBV7-2 with TRBJ2-1; 11 bases map to TRBD2. V dropped 0 bases and J dropped 4; count of bases not matched to a gene: 8. CDR3 size: 18 residues. The V gene's germline CDR1 is SGHTA and CDR2 FQGNSA. CDR3 residues: CASSLAPRGLAAYNEQFF. The CDR3 DNA sequence: TGTGCCAGCAGCTTAGCGCCCCGGGGACTAGCGGCTTACAATGAGCAGTTCTTC.

This clone is a singleton in its sample. The V call is TRBV29-1, the J call TRBJ2-1, with 8 positions matching TRBD2. The CDR3 consists of 12 residues. J was trimmed by 7 bases and V by 5 bases; bases with no gene match: 4. Germline CDR1 is SQVTM and CDR2 is ANQGSEA. The CDR3: CSVPGLVNEQFF. CDR3 coding DNA: TGCAGCGTTCCGGGACTAGTGAATGAGCAGTTCTTC.

In this sample, this clone turned up once. The rearrangement links TRBV19 to TRBJ2-1; unclear D gene. Germline assignment: CDR1 LNHDA and CDR2 SQIVND (reference sequence). The CDR3 is 13 amino acids. Trimming removed 5 bases from V and 4 bases from J, with 9 bases in between. The CDR3 protein is CASSLSSYNEQFF. For the CDR3, the DNA is TGTGCCAGTAGTCTATCATCGTACAATGAGCAGTTCTTC.

The rearrangement uses TRBV19 and TRBJ1-4; possibly TRBD1 for D (5 bases). Trimming removed 7 bases at V and 0 bases at J, with 12 bases between. The V gene's germline CDR1 is LNHDA and CDR2 SQIVND (reference sequence). The CDR3 totals 15 residues. CDR3 DNA: TGTGCCAGTACCAGGACGACAGCAACTAATGAAAAACTGTTTTTT. Its translation: CASTRTTATNEKLFF. The variable domain in full, completed from reference TRBV19 and TRBJ1-4, reads DGGITQSPKYLFRKEGQNVTLSCEQNLNHDAMYWYRQDPGQGLRLIYYSQIVNDFQKGDIAEGYSVSREKKESFPLTVTSAQKNPTAFYLCASTRTTATNEKLFFGSGTQLSVL.

The chain is built from TRBV27 and TRBJ2-5; 7 bases align to TRBD2. V trimming: 1 base; J trimming: 1 base; junction bases outside the gene matches: 3. The CDR3 consists of 15 residues. CDR1 is MNHEY, CDR2 SMNVEV, per germline (reference sequence). CDR3 residues: CASSLFAGAQETQYF. CDR3 sequence (DNA): TGTGCCAGCAGTTTATTTGCGGGAGCCCAAGAGACCCAGTACTTC.

The chain carries TRBV19 and TRBJ1-2; D gene uncertain. V lost 2 bases to trimming and J lost 2 bases, with 15 bases between them. Germline V gene lookup returns CDR1 LNHDA and CDR2 SQIVND (reference sequence). The CDR3 contains 16 residues. DNA for the CDR3: TGTGCCAGTAGTATAAGGTCACCGGGGTCAAACTATGGCTACACCTTC. As protein: CASSIRSPGSNYGYTF.

The rearrangement uses TRBV6-1 and TRBJ2-1; D possibly corresponds to TRBD2 (6 bases). This CDR3 has 14 amino acids. Germline assignment: CDR1 MNHNS and CDR2 SASEGT. V shed 7 bases and J shed 5 bases, with 15 bases lying between them. The CDR3 is CASTPSGTHNEQFF. The CDR3 nucleotides read TGTGCCAGCACCCCTTCCGGGACTCACAATGAGCAGTTCTTC.

The chain links TRBV27 to TRBJ2-3; D unresolved. With 6 bases removed from V and 6 bases from J, the gap between germline ends came to 10 bases. The CDR3 totals 12 residues. Germline V gene lookup returns CDR1 MNHEY and CDR2 SMNVEV (reference sequence). CDR3 coding DNA: TGTGCCAGCAGCTCTCCTTCGGATACGCAGTATTTT. Its translation: CASSSPSDTQYF.

This clone was detected only a few times. At the DNA level, this CDR3 is encoded by other sequences in the same sample as well. The V call is TRBV4-3, the J call TRBJ1-1; D possibly corresponds to TRBD1 (5 bases). The CDR3 spans 13 residues. CDR1 and CDR2 from the germline V gene are LGHNA and YSLEER. V lost 4 bases and J lost 1, with 7 bases in between. Here the CDR3 reads CASSLTGNTEAFF. The CDR3 bases are TGCGCCAGCAGCCTCACAGGGAACACTGAAGCTTTCTTT.

The CDR3 sequence: CASNDRSYNEQFF. CDR3 bases: TGTGCCAGCAACGACAGGTCCTACAATGAGCAGTTCTTC. The chain joins TRBV7-2 to TRBJ2-1, with D possibly being TRBD1 (6 bases). V lost 7 bases and J 1 base, leaving 8 bases between the germline ends. The CDR3 spans 13 residues. CDR1 SGHTA and CDR2 FQGNSA come from the germline V gene.

The chain recombines TRBV19 with TRBJ2-5; TRBD2 matches at 7 bases. Germline trimming cut 1 base from V and 1 base from J; bases unmatched to any gene: 3. CDR1 and CDR2 (germline): LNHDA, SQIVND (reference sequence). The CDR3 loop spans 15 amino acids. The CDR3 here is CASSIVGRGQETQYF. CDR3 DNA: TGTGCCAGTAGTATAGTGGGGAGGGGCCAAGAGACCCAGTACTTC.

The chain is built from TRBV5-1 and TRBJ2-1; a possible D gene is TRBD1 (7 bases). Germline assignment: CDR1 SGHRS and CDR2 YFSETQ. V dropped 0 bases and J dropped 7 bases, with 26 bases sitting between them. This CDR3 spans 19 amino acids. The CDR3 reads CASSLANRGGGGRQNEQFF. The CDR3 DNA sequence: TGCGCCAGCAGCTTGGCCAACAGGGGAGGAGGTGGGAGACAAAATGAGCAGTTCTTC.

There are a few counts of this clone. The V and J genes are TRBV5-1 and TRBJ2-4; 7 positions agree with TRBD1. Looked up from germline, CDR1 is SGHRS and CDR2 is YFSETQ. The CDR3 covers 14 residues. J lost 6 bases, V lost 2 bases, and 5 bases had no gene match. This CDR3 reads CASSLRTGPNIQYF. CDR3 coding DNA: TGCGCCAGCAGCTTACGGACAGGCCCAAACATTCAGTACTTC.

The table lists this clone with a few counts. The chain employs TRBV19 and TRBJ1-4; TRBD1 is a possible D gene (6 bases). The V gene's germline CDR1 is LNHDA and CDR2 SQIVND (reference sequence). The CDR3 runs 13 residues. Deletions cut 5 bases from V and 12 bases from J, with 16 bases between. CDR3 DNA sequence: TGTGCCAGTAGTGCCCCCGGGACACATGAACTGTTTTTT. This translates into CASSAPGTHELFF.